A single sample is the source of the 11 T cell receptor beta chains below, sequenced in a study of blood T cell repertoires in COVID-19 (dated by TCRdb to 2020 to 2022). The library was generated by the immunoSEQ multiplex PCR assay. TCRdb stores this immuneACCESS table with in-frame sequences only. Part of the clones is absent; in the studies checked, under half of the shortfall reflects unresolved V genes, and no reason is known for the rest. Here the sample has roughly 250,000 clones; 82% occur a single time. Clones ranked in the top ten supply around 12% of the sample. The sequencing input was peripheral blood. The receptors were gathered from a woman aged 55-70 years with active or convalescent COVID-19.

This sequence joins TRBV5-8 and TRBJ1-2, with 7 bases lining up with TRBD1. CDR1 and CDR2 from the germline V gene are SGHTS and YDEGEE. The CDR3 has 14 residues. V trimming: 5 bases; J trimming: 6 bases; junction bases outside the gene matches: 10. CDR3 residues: CASRTTGLNNGYTF. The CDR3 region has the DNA TGTGCCAGCAGGACGACAGGGCTGAATAATGGCTACACCTTC.

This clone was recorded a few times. CDR3 amino acids: CASSGQGQGGAKNIQYF. Written as DNA, the CDR3 is TGTGCCAGTAGTGGACAAGGACAAGGGGGCGCCAAAAACATTCAGTACTTC. The chain recombines TRBV19 with TRBJ2-4; 7 bases fit TRBD1. V shed 5 bases and J 1 base; nucleotides not matched to a gene: 11. Germline V gene data show CDR1 as LNHDA and CDR2 as SQIVND (reference sequence). The CDR3 contains 17 residues.

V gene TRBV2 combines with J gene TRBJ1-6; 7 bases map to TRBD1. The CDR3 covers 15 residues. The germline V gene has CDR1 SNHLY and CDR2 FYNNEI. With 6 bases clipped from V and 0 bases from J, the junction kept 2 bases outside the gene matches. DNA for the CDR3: TGTGCCAGCAGGGGGGACAGCTCCTATAATTCACCCCTCCACTTT. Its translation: CASRGDSSYNSPLHF.

CDR3 DNA: TGTGCCAGCGCGACAGGTACTGAAGCTTTCTTT. It is translated as CASATGTEAFF. The gene calls are TRBV6-6 and TRBJ1-1; D may be TRBD1 (6 bases). Trimming stripped 8 bases from V and 5 bases from J, with 9 bases between. The CDR3 has 11 amino acids. Germline V CDR1 and CDR2: MNHNY, SVGAGI (reference sequence).

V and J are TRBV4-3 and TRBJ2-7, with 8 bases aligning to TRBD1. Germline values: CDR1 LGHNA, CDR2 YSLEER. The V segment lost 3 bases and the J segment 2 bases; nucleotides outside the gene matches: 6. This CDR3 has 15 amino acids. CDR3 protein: CASSHRTGIAYEQYF. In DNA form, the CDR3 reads TGCGCCAGCAGCCACCGGACAGGGATAGCCTACGAGCAGTACTTC.

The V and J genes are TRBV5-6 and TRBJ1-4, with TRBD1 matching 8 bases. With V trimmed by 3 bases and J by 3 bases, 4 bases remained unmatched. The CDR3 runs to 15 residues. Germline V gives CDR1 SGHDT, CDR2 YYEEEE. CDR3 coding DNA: TGTGCCAGCAGCTGGCAGGGGGCGGCTAATGAAAAACTGTTTTTT. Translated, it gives CASSWQGAANEKLFF.

CDR3 sequence reads: CAWSTQAPYRAFF. CDR3 nucleotides: TGTGCCTGGAGTACACAGGCTCCCTATAGGGCTTTCTTT. J is TRBJ1-1 and V is TRBV30; D possibly corresponds to TRBD1 (5 bases). V was trimmed by 2 bases and J by 11 bases, leaving 18 bases between them. The CDR3 has 13 residues. Germline V gives CDR1 GTSNPN, CDR2 SVGIG (reference sequence).

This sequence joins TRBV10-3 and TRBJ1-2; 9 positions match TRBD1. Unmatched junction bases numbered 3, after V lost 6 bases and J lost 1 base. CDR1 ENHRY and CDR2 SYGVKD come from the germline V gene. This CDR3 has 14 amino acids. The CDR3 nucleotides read TGTGCCATCAGCGGGACAGGGTTTAACTATGGCTACACCTTC. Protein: CAISGTGFNYGYTF.

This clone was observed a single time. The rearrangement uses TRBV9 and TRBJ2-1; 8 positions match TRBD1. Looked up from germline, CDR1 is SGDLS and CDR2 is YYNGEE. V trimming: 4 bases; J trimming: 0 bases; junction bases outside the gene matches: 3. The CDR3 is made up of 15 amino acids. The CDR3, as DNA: TGTGCCAGCAGCTTCACAGGGGGCTCCTACAATGAGCAGTTCTTC. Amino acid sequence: CASSFTGGSYNEQFF.

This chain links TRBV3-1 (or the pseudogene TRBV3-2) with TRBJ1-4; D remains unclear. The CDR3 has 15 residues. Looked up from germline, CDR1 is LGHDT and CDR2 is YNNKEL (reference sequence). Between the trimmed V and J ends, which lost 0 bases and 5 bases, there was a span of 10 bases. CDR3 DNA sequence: TGTGCCAGCAGCCAAGAAGTATCGGGGAATGAAAAACTGTTTTTT. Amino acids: CASSQEVSGNEKLFF.

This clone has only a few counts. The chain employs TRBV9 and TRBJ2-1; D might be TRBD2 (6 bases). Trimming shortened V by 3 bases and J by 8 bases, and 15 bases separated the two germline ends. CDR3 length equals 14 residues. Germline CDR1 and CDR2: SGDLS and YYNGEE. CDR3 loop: CASSALEGGDEQFF. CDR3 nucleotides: TGTGCCAGCAGCGCCCTAGAGGGCGGGGATGAGCAGTTCTTC.